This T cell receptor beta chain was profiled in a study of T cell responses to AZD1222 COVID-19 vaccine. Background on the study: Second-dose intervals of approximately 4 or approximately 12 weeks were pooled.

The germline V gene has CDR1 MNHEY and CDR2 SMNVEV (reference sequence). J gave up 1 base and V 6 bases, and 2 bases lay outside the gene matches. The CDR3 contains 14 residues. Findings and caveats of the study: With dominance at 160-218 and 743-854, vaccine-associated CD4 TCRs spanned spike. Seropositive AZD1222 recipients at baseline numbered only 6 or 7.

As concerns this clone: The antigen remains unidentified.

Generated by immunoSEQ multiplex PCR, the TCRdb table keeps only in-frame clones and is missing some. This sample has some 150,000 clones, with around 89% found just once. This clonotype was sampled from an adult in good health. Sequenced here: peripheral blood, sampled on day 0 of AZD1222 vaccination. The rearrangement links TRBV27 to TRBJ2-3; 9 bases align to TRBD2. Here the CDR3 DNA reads TGTGCCAGCAGGCTAGCGGGACGCACAGATACGCAGTATTTT. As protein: CASRLAGRTDTQYF.